The subject of this entry is one T cell receptor beta chain. The CDR3 runs to 12 residues. Trimming took off 5 bases at V and 2 bases at J, with 9 bases between the two ends. The germline V gene encodes CDR1 GTSNPN and CDR2 SVGIG (reference sequence). The entry originates in a study of control samples from healthy donors and cancer patients. The assay was immunoSEQ multiplex PCR, and TCRdb's table has in-frame clones only and misses some. The repertoire holds approximately 150,000 clones, with nearly 90% as singletons. Sequencing was performed on PBMCs. V gene TRBV30 combines with J gene TRBJ1-2, with a possible D match to TRBD1 (6 bases). The receptor comes from a man in his forties or fifties with head and neck cancer. This CDR3 is CAWGDTNYGYTF. The CDR3 region has the DNA TGTGCCTGGGGGGACACAAACTATGGCTACACCTTC.